Presented here are 20 T cell receptor beta chains from one specimen sequenced in a study of human T cells and chemical hapten exposure. Time point indicated: pre-sensitization, week 0. The treatment: therapeutic diphenylcyclopropenone sensitization with weekly scalp DPC. Each CDR3 protein gets one entry after TCRdb re-called the RACE reads with MiXCR. The sample has about 98,000 distinct CDR3 sequences, 9.5% to 14% seen once. The sample was whole blood, taken in connection with sensitization to the hapten diphenylcyclopropenone (DPC). Every receptor here comes from a woman in her sixties with alopecia areata. Some clones in this sample may be carry-over from other donors' samples.

The sample holds many counts of this clonotype. The chain links TRBV10-3 to TRBJ1-5; D is possibly TRBD1 (5 bases). The CDR3 spans 12 residues. Trimming took off 8 bases at V and 4 bases at J, with 9 bases between the two ends. Germline V gene data show CDR1 as ENHRY and CDR2 as SYGVKD. This chain's CDR3 is CAIGRENQPQHF. The CDR3, as DNA: TGTGCCATCGGCAGGGAAAATCAGCCCCAGCATTTT.

This clonotype appeared a few times. This CDR3 reads CSATPGQSFAETQYF. The CDR3 DNA sequence: TGCAGTGCCACGCCGGGTCAAAGTTTTGCAGAGACCCAGTACTTC. The chain has TRBV20-1 and TRBJ2-5; no reliable D call. V was trimmed by 6 bases and J by 4 bases, leaving 21 bases between them. The CDR3 totals 15 residues. Germline V lookup: CDR1 DFQATT, CDR2 SNEGSKA (reference sequence).

This chain uses TRBV4-2 with TRBJ2-7; 14 bases agree with TRBD2. Germline CDR1 is LGHNA and CDR2 is YNFKEQ. The CDR3 sequence is 16 residues long. The V gene end was trimmed by 2 bases and the J gene end by 2 bases; junction bases not matched to a gene: 2. CDR3 sequence reads: CASSQLTSGGAYEQYF. CDR3 bases: TGTGCCAGCAGCCAATTGACTAGCGGGGGGGCCTACGAGCAGTACTTC.

This clonotype was recorded at least ten times. V gene TRBV18 combines with J gene TRBJ2-1; TRBD2 agrees at 11 bases. This CDR3 comprises 14 residues. CDR1 and CDR2 (germline): KGHSH, LQKENI. Trimming took 5 bases from V and 10 from J; bases not matched to a gene: 7. This chain's CDR3 is CASSSGTSGPEQFF. The CDR3 coding sequence is TGTGCCAGCTCATCTGGGACTAGCGGACCGGAGCAGTTCTTC. Full variable domain (rest looked up from reference TRBV18 and TRBJ2-1): NAGVMQNPRHLVRRRGQEARLRCSPMKGHSHVYWYRQLPEEGLKFMVYLQKENIIDESGMPKERFSAEFPKEGPSILRIQQVVRGDSAAYFCASSSGTSGPEQFFGPGTRLTVL.

The rearrangement uses TRBV7-4 and TRBJ1-5; D is unclear. V shed 5 bases and J shed 3 bases, with 8 bases lying between them. The germline CDR1 and CDR2 sequences are SGHVT and SQSDAQ. The CDR3 extends over 13 amino acids. CDR3 protein: CASSPFTNQPQHF. The CDR3 bases are TGTGCCAGCAGCCCCTTTACCAATCAGCCCCAGCATTTT.

This clonotype was recorded many times. The V gene is TRBV7-9, the J gene TRBJ2-7; a weak D match, TRBD1 (5 bases). The germline gives CDR1 SEHNR, CDR2 FQNEAQ (reference sequence). V lost 4 bases to trimming and J lost 0 bases, with 7 bases between them. The CDR3 totals 13 residues. CDR3 bases: TGTGCCAGCAGCTCACAGGACTCCTACGAGCAGTACTTC. Encoded protein: CASSSQDSYEQYF.

The V call is TRBV2, the J call TRBJ2-7, with D unclear. Germline V gives CDR1 SNHLY, CDR2 FYNNEI. The CDR3 contains 10 residues. The germline V and J ends were trimmed by 7 bases and 4 bases, with 5 bases remaining between them. DNA for the CDR3: TGTGCCAGCATCTCGTACGAGCAGTACTTC. The encoded protein is CASISYEQYF.

This clonotype was detected a few times. The CDR3 DNA reads as TGCAGCGTTGAAGATCCTGAGGGGGGCTACGAGCAGTACTTC. Protein product: CSVEDPEGGYEQYF. V gene TRBV29-1 combines with J gene TRBJ2-7, with D perhaps being TRBD1 or TRBD2 (6 bases each). Trimming took 0 bases from V and 3 from J, leaving 12 bases between them. Germline loops: CDR1 SQVTM, CDR2 ANQGSEA. The CDR3 consists of 14 residues.

This clonotype was seen a few times. This rearrangement joins TRBV4-1 to TRBJ1-3; D gene uncertain. The CDR3 has 14 residues. V was clipped by 5 bases and J by 0 bases, with 8 bases between them. Germline-derived CDR1 and CDR2 are MGHRA and YSYEKL. In DNA form, the CDR3 reads TGCGCCAGCAGCGAACGACACTCTGGAAACACCATATATTTT. As protein: CASSERHSGNTIYF.

This clonotype appeared a few times. The chain is built from TRBV7-3 and TRBJ2-5; 7 bases agree with TRBD1. The CDR3 has 16 amino acids. Unmatched junction bases numbered 13, after V lost 3 bases and J lost 6 bases. Germline V lookup: CDR1 SGHTA, CDR2 FQGTGA. CDR3 amino acids: CASSLGADRVTQTQYF. For the CDR3, the DNA is TGTGCCAGCAGCTTGGGAGCCGACAGGGTGACCCAGACCCAGTACTTC.

This clonotype was counted many times. This chain joins TRBV5-1 and TRBJ1-1; 7 bases are a match to TRBD1. CDR3 length: 12 amino acids. The junction had 1 base not matched to a gene; V was cut back by 3 bases and J by 5 bases. Germline V gene data show CDR1 as SGHRS and CDR2 as YFSETQ. The CDR3 spells CASSSRGTEAFF. CDR3 DNA sequence: TGCGCCAGCAGCTCCAGGGGGACTGAAGCTTTCTTT. The full variable domain, its missing parts supplied by reference TRBV5-1 and TRBJ1-1, is KAGVTQTPRYLIKTRGQQVTLSCSPISGHRSVSWYQQTPGQGLQFLFEYFSETQRNKGNFPGRFSGRQFSNSRSEMNVSTLELGDSALYLCASSSRGTEAFFGQGTRLTVV.

The chain carries TRBV9 and TRBJ2-1; 7 bases align to TRBD1. Per germline, CDR1 SGDLS and CDR2 YYNGEE. The CDR3 is 14 amino acids. V was pared by 6 bases and J by 5 bases, with 8 bases of the junction left unmatched. The chain's CDR3 is CASIRGGEDNEQFF. CDR3 DNA: TGTGCCAGCATCCGAGGGGGCGAAGACAATGAGCAGTTCTTC.

This clonotype has only a few counts. The V gene is TRBV30, the J gene TRBJ2-3; 7 bases are a match to TRBD2. This CDR3 comprises 16 residues. After removal of 2 bases from V and 2 bases from J, the junction contained 10 bases not matched to a gene. Per germline, CDR1 GTSNPN and CDR2 SVGIG (reference sequence). For the CDR3, the DNA is TGTGCCTGGAGTCCCCCCCAGCGGGGCTACACAGATACGCAGTATTTT. As protein: CAWSPPQRGYTDTQYF.

For this clonotype: This clone may be a read error of a much larger clone one base away. The chain uses TRBV20-1 and TRBJ2-7, with a tentative D call TRBD1 (5 bases). The CDR3 extends over 14 amino acids. Deletions cut 6 bases from V and 5 bases from J, with 20 bases between. Germline assignment: CDR1 DFQATT and CDR2 SNEGSKA (reference sequence). CDR3 coding DNA: TGCAGTGCCCCCGGCAGGGTGGTAAGCGACGAGCAGTACTTC. This codes for CSAPGRVVSDEQYF.

In this sample, this clonotype turned up many times. The CDR3 DNA is TGTGCCAGCTCACCAGAGGGAGGCTCCGGAAACACCATATATTTT. It encodes CASSPEGGSGNTIYF. The chain uses TRBV18 and TRBJ1-3; D is unclear. From germline, CDR1 is KGHSH and CDR2 LQKENI. The germline V and J ends were trimmed by 2 bases and 4 bases, with 12 bases remaining between them. CDR3 length equals 15 residues.

This clonotype was counted ten times or more. The chain combines TRBV29-1 with TRBJ2-7, with D maybe TRBD1 (6 bases). The V and J ends lost 2 bases and 3 bases respectively, with 11 bases between them. The germline gives CDR1 SQVTM, CDR2 ANQGSEA. The CDR3 totals 13 residues. CDR3 amino acids: CSVETTGDYEQYF. As DNA, the CDR3 is TGCAGCGTTGAAACGACAGGCGACTACGAGCAGTACTTC.

About this clonotype: A much bigger clone sits one base away, suggesting this may be a read error. V usage is TRBV7-9 and J usage is TRBJ1-1; no clear D. The CDR3 runs to 13 residues. Germline values: CDR1 SEHNR, CDR2 FQNEAQ (reference sequence). Here the CDR3 DNA reads TGTGCCAACAGCGAGCCTGGGTACACTGAAGCTTTCTTT. Encoded protein: CANSEPGYTEAFF.

In this sample, this clonotype turned up once. This chain links TRBV9 with TRBJ2-6; TRBD1 agrees at 9 bases. V lost 3 bases to trimming and J lost 4 bases; unmatched junction nucleotides: 8. Germline CDR1 reads SGDLS; CDR2 reads YYNGEE. The CDR3 loop spans 17 amino acids. The CDR3 DNA is TGTGCCAGCAGCGACGGGACAGGGTCGGGAGGGGCCAACGTCCTGACTTTC. This encodes CASSDGTGSGGANVLTF.

This clonotype was seen ten or more times. V is TRBV18 and J is TRBJ1-1; 10 bases are a match to TRBD1. The CDR3 length is 15 residues. Germline V gives CDR1 KGHSH, CDR2 LQKENI. V was clipped by 2 bases and J by 6 bases; unmatched bases: 6. CDR3 region: CASSPGQGVKPEAFF. The CDR3 bases are TGTGCCAGCTCACCAGGACAGGGGGTAAAACCTGAAGCTTTCTTT.

This clonotype was counted ten times or more. The chain joins TRBV5-1 to TRBJ2-2; 8 bases map to TRBD1. This CDR3 comprises 14 residues. Unmatched junction bases numbered 5, after V lost 4 bases and J lost 6 bases. Germline V lookup: CDR1 SGHRS, CDR2 YFSETQ. The CDR3 nucleotides read TGCGCCAGCAGCCTGACAGGGGAGTCCGGGGAGCTGTTTTTT. Its translation: CASSLTGESGELFF.